These T cell receptor beta chains were read from a single sample in a study of cytomegalovirus exposure and HLA in healthy donors. The table came from immunoSEQ multiplex PCR; TCRdb's copy has only in-frame clones and leaves some out. Of around 71,000 clones listed, approximately 57% are singletons. The sample was PBMCs. The receptors shown here come from a man aged 30 to 39 in good health and CMV-seropositive. The CDR3 runs from the conserved cysteine through the conserved F or W. A D gene is named only where the DNA matches it firmly. Clone size is stated in some rows and not others, as once, few, many or a class when expanded.

.	TRBJ2-1	TRBV29-1	TRBD2	TGCAGCGTTGAAACGGGGGGGGCCGGTGAGCAGTTCTTC	CSVETGGAGEQFF
.	TRBJ2-3	TRBV5-1	.	TGCGCCAGCTGTAGGGGGGGGACGGGCACAGATACGCAGTATTTT	CASCRGGTGTDTQYF
few	TRBJ2-5	TRBV6-5	.	TGTGCCAGCGGTCCGCATCAGCGGAGTAGGACCCAGTACTTC	CASGPHQRSRTQYF
.	TRBJ2-5	TRBV7-9	TRBD1	TGTGCCAGCAGCTTAGTCGGGACAGGCCGACACCAAGAGACCCAGTACTTC	CASSLVGTGRHQETQYF
few	TRBJ1-1	TRBV5-1	.	TGCGCCAGCAGCTTGGCGCTCTCCGGTACTGAAGCTTTCTTT	CASSLALSGTEAFF
.	TRBJ1-4	TRBV6-5	.	TGTGCCAGCAGTTCGTGGGATGGACAGCAACTGGAAAAACTGTTTTTT	CASSSWDGQQLEKLFF
.	TRBJ2-6	TRBV18	TRBD1	TGTGCCAGCTCACTAACAGGGGTGGGAGCCAACGTCCTGACTTTC	CASSLTGVGANVLTF
.	TRBJ2-7	TRBV2	.	TGTGCCAGCAGTGAAACCCAGGGGGGCTGGCAAGCGGAGCAGTACTTC	CASSETQGGWQAEQYF
.	TRBJ2-7	TRBV5-6	TRBD2	TGTGCCAGCAGCTTTTCATGGGCGGGAGGGCCCTACGAGCAGTACTTC	CASSFSWAGGPYEQYF
once	TRBJ2-1	TRBV7-7	.	TGTGCCAGCAGCTCAGGGATGGGGTGGAATGAGCAGTTCTTC	CASSSGMGWNEQFF
once	TRBJ2-3	TRBV6-7	TRBD1	TGTGCCAGCAGCAGGGACAGGTACACAGATACGCAGTATTTT	CASSRDRYTDTQYF
.	TRBJ2-3	TRBV7-9	TRBD1	TGTGCCAGCAGCTCATCCGGGACAGGGGGCCAGGATACGCAGTATTTT	CASSSSGTGGQDTQYF
few	TRBJ2-2	TRBV19	TRBD1	TGTGCCAGTAGTATAGGGGGGGGGACAGGGGCCACCGGGGAGCTGTTTTTT	CASSIGGGTGATGELFF
.	TRBJ2-5	TRBV7-9	.	TGTGCCAGCAGCGGGGACAACCACCAAGAGACCCAGTACTTC	CASSGDNHQETQYF
.	TRBJ1-5	TRBV19	.	TGTGCCAGTAGCTCGCGAAGCAATCAGCCCCAGCATTTT	CASSSRSNQPQHF
few	TRBJ2-7	TRBV5-1	.	TGCGCCAGCAGCTTGGACAATTACGAGCAGTACTTC	CASSLDNYEQYF
.	TRBJ2-7	TRBV4-1	.	TGCGCCAGCAGCCAAGATCAGGGTACTGCCTACGAGCAGTACTTC	CASSQDQGTAYEQYF
.	TRBJ2-3	TRBV7-9	TRBD2	TGTGCCAGCAGCCGAGACGGGAGGACAGATACGCAGTATTTT	CASSRDGRTDTQYF
.	TRBJ1-1	TRBV5-1	.	TGCGCCAGCAGGGGCGACGGACATCCTGAAGCTTTCTTT	CASRGDGHPEAFF
.	TRBJ1-6	TRBV5-1	.	TGCGCCAGCAGCTTGGAAGCCACTGGAGATTCACCCCTCCACTTT	CASSLEATGDSPLHF
.	TRBJ1-5	TRBV19	.	TGTGCCAGTAGTCCCCAATGGGGAGGGTACAATCAGCCCCAGCATTTT	CASSPQWGGYNQPQHF
.	TRBJ2-3	TRBV5-1	.	TGCGCCAGCAGTAATAGCGCGAGCACAGATACGCAGTATTTT	CASSNSASTDTQYF
.	TRBJ2-1	TRBV28	.	TGTGCCAGCAGTTTGCAGGGCTCCTACAATGAGCAGTTCTTC	CASSLQGSYNEQFF
.	TRBJ2-7	TRBV7-9	.	TGTGCCAGCAGCTTCCAGCGGTGGGGCGAGCAGTACTTC	CASSFQRWGEQYF
.	TRBJ1-2	TRBV6-1	.	TGTGCCAGCAGTGCGGTATCGGTAAACTATGGCTACACCTTC	CASSAVSVNYGYTF
.	TRBJ2-3	TRBV5-1	TRBD2	TGCGCCAGCTCAAGGACTAGCGGGCGCGGCGCAGATACGCAGTATTTT	CASSRTSGRGADTQYF
.	TRBJ2-5	TRBV7-2	.	TGTGCCAGCAGCTTGAACGGGGGATTACAAGAGACCCAGTACTTC	CASSLNGGLQETQYF
.	TRBJ2-5	TRBV5-1	.	TGCGCCAGCAGCTTAACACCGTACCAAGAGACCCAGTACTTC	CASSLTPYQETQYF
.	TRBJ1-1	TRBV29-1	.	TGCAGCGTTCAGAACACTGAAGCTTTCTTT	CSVQNTEAFF
.	TRBJ2-7	TRBV6-5	TRBD1	TGTGCCAGCAGTTACACGCAAACAGGGGGCTACGAGCAGTACTTC	CASSYTQTGGYEQYF
.	TRBJ2-3	TRBV25-1	.	TGTGCCAGCAGTCGGCGGACACCTTCCACAGATACGCAGTATTTT	CASSRRTPSTDTQYF
.	TRBJ2-7	TRBV6-5	.	TGTGCCAGCAGTTACTCCCCGGGTTCTAGGCACGAGCAGTACTTC	CASSYSPGSRHEQYF
few	TRBJ1-1	TRBV19	.	TGTGCCAGTAGTTCGACCCCCGGGGTTAACACTGAAGCTTTCTTT	CASSSTPGVNTEAFF
.	TRBJ1-4	TRBV25-1	.	TGTGCCAGTGGGTTCGGGGGAGAACTGTTTTTT	CASGFGGELFF
few	TRBJ2-5	TRBV7-2	.	TGTGCCAGCAGCTTAGCCTTCCAGGAGACCCAGTACTTC	CASSLAFQETQYF
.	TRBJ2-2	TRBV19	TRBD2	TGTGCCAGTAGTGCGGGACTAGCGGTCTTCACCGGGGAGCTGTTTTTT	CASSAGLAVFTGELFF
.	TRBJ2-2	TRBV4-1	TRBD1	TGCGCCAGCAGCCAAGATCCAGGGGGCTACACCGGGGAGCTGTTTTTT	CASSQDPGGYTGELFF